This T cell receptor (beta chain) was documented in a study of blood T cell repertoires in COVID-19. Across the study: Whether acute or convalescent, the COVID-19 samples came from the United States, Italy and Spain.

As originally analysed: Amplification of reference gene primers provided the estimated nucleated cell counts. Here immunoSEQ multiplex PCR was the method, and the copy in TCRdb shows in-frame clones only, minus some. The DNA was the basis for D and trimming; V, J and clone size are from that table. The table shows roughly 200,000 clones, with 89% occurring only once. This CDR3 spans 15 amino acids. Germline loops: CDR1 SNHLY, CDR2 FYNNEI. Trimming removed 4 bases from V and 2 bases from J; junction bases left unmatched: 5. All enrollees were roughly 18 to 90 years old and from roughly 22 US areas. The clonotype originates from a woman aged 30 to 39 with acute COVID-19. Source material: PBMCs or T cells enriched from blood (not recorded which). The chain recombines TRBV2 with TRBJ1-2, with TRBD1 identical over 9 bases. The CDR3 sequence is CASSGWDRENYGYTF. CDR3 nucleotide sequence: TGTGCCAGCAGTGGGTGGGACAGGGAAAACTATGGCTACACCTTC.